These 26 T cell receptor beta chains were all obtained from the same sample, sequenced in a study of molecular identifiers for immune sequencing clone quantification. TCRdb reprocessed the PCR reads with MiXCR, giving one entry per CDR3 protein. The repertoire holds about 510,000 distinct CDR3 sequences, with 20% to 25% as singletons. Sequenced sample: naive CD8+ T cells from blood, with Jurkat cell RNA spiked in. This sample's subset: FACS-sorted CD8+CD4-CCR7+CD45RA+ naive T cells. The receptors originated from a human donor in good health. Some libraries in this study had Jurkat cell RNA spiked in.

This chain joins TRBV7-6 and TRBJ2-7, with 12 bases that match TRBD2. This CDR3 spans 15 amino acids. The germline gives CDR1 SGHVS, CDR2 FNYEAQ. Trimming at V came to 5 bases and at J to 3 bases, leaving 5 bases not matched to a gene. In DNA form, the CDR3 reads TGTGCCAGCAGCGTACTAGCGGGGGGTAACTACGAGCAGTACTTC. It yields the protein CASSVLAGGNYEQYF.

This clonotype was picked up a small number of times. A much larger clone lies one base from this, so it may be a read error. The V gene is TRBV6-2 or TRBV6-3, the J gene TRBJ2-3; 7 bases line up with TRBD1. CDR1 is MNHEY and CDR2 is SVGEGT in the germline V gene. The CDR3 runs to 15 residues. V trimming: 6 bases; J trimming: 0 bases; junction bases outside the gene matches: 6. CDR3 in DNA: TGTGCCAGCAGCCCGGGACAGACTAGCACAGATACGCAGTATTTT. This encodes CASSPGQTSTDTQYF.

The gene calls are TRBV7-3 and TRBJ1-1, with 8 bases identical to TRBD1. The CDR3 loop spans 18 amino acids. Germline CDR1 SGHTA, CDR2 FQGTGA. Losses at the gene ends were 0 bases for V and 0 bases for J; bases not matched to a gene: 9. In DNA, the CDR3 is TGTGCCAGCAGCTTAACTGGGGTCGGGACAGGTTTGAACACTGAAGCTTTCTTT. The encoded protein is CASSLTGVGTGLNTEAFF. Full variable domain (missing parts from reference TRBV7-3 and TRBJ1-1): GAGVSQTPSNKVTEKGKYVELRCDPISGHTALYWYRQSLGQGPEFLIYFQGTGAADDSGLPNDRFFAVRPEGSVSTLKIQRTERGDSAVYLCASSLTGVGTGLNTEAFFGQGTRLTVV.

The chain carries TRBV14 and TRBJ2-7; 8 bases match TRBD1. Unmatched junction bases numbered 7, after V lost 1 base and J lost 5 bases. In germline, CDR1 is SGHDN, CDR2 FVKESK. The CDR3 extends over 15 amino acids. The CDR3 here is CASSQGQGALNEQYF. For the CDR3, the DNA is TGTGCCAGCAGCCAAGGTCAGGGGGCACTCAACGAGCAGTACTTC. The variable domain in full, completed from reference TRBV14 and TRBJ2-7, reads EAGVTQFPSHSVIEKGQTVTLRCDPISGHDNLYWYRRVMGKEIKFLLHFVKESKQDESGMPNNRFLAERTGGTYSTLKVQPAELEDSGVYFCASSQGQGALNEQYFGPGTRLTVT.

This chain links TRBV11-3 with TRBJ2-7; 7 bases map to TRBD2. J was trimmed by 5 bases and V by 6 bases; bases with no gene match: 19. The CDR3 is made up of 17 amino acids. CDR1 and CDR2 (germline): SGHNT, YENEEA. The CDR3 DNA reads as TGTGCCAGCAGGACAACCGCCGCGGGAGTGCTTTGGAACGAGCAGTACTTC. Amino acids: CASRTTAAGVLWNEQYF.

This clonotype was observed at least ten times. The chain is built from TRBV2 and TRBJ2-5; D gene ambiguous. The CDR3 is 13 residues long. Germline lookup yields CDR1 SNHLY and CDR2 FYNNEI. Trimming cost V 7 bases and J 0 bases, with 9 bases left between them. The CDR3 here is CASNAPYQETQYF. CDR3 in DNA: TGTGCCAGCAACGCCCCGTACCAAGAGACCCAGTACTTC. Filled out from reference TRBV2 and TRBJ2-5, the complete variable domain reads EPEVTQTPSHQVTQMGQEVILRCVPISNHLYFYWYRQILGQKVEFLVSFYNNEISEKSEIFDDQFSVERPDGSNFTLKIRSTKLEDSAMYFCASNAPYQETQYFGPGTRLLVL.

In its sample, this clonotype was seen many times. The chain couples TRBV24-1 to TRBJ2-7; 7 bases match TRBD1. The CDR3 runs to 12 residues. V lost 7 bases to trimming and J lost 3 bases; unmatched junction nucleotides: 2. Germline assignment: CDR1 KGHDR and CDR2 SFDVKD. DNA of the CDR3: TGTGCCACCAGCTCAGGGGGCTACGAGCAGTACTTC. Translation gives CATSSGGYEQYF.

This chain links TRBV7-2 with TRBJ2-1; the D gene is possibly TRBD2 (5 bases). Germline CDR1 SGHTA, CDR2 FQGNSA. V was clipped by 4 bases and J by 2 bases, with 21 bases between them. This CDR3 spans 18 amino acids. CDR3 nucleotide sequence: TGTGCCAGCAGCTCAGATCTCGTAGTAGCGCTAACCTACAATGAGCAGTTCTTC. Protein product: CASSSDLVVALTYNEQFF. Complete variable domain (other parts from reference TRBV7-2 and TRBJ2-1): GAGVSQSPSNKVTEKGKDVELRCDPISGHTALYWYRQSLGQGLEFLIYFQGNSAPDKSGLPSDRFSAERTGGSVSTLTIQRTQQEDSAVYLCASSSDLVVALTYNEQFFGPGTRLTVL.

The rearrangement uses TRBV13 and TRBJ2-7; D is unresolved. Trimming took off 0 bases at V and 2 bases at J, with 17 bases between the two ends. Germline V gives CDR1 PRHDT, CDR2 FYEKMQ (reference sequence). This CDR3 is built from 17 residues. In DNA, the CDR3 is TGTGCCAGCAGCTTAGGGTCCCGGCCCCAGTCCCCCTACGAGCAGTACTTC. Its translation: CASSLGSRPQSPYEQYF.

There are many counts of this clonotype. The CDR3 is CASSETLTSRAVGNEQFF. CDR3 DNA sequence: TGTGCCAGCAGTGAAACATTGACTAGCAGGGCCGTCGGCAATGAGCAGTTCTTC. The rearrangement links TRBV2 to TRBJ2-1; TRBD2 agrees at 7 bases. Per germline, CDR1 SNHLY and CDR2 FYNNEI. The length of the CDR3 is 18 residues. The V gene end was trimmed by 2 bases and the J gene end by 6 bases; junction bases not matched to a gene: 16.

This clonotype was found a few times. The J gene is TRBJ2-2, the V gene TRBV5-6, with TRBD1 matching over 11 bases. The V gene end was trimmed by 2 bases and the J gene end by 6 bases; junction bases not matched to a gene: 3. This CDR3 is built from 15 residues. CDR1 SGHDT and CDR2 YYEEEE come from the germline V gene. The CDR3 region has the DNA TGTGCCAGCAGCTTCGGGACAGGGGGGTCCGGGGAGCTGTTTTTT. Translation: CASSFGTGGSGELFF.

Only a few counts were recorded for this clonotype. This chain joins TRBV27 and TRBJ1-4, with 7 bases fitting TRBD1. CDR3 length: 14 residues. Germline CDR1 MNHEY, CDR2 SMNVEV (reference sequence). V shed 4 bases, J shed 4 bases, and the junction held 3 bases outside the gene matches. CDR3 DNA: TGTGCCAGCAGTTCGACAGGGAGTAATGAAAAACTGTTTTTT. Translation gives CASSSTGSNEKLFF.

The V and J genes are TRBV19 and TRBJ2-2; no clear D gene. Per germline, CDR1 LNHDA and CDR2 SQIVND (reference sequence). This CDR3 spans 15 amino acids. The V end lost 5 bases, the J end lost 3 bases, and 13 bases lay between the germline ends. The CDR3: CASSPGFVHTGELFF. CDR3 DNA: TGTGCCAGTAGTCCCGGGTTTGTGCACACCGGGGAGCTGTTTTTT.

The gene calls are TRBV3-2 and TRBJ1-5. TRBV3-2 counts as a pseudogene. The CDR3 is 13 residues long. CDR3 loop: CASSRIGNQPQHF. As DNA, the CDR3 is TGTGCCAGCAGCCGTATCGGCAATCAGCCCCAGCATTTT.

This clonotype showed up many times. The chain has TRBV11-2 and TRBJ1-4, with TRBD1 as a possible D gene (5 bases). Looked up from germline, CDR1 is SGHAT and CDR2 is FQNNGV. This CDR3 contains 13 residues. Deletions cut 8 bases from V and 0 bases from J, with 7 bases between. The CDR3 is CASGAATNEKLFF. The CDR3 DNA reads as TGTGCCAGCGGGGCTGCAACTAATGAAAAACTGTTTTTT.

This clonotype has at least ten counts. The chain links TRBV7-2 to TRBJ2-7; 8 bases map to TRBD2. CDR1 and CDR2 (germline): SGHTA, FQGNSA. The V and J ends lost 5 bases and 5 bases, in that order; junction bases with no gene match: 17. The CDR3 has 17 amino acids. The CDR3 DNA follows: TGTGCCAGCAGCGCCCACACTAGCGGTTTTACTTCCGACGAGCAGTACTTC. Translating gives CASSAHTSGFTSDEQYF.

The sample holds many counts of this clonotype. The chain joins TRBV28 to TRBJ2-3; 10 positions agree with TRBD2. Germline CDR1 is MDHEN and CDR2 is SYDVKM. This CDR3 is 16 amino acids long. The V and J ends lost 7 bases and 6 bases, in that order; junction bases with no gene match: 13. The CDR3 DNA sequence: TGTGCCAGCAAGCGGCTAGCGGGAGAAGGGTATGATACGCAGTATTTT. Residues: CASKRLAGEGYDTQYF.

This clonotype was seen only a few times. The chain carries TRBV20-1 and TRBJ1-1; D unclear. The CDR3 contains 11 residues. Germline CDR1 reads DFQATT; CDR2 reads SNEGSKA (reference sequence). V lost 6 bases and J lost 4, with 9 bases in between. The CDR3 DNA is TGCAGTGCCCTATTTAGCACTGAAGCTTTCTTT. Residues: CSALFSTEAFF.

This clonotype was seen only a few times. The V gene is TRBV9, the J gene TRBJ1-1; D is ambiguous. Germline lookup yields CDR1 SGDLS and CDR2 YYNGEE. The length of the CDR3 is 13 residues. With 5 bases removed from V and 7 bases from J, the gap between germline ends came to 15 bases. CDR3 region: CASSPGHGFEAFF. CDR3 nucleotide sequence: TGTGCCAGCAGTCCCGGGCACGGGTTTGAAGCTTTCTTT.

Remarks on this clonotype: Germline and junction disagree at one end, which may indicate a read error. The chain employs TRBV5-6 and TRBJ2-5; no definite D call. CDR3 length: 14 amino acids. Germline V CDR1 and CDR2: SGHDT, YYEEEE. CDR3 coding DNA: TGTGCCAGCAGCTTAACCGAGTTAGCAGAGACCCAGCACTTC. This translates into CASSLTELAETQHF.

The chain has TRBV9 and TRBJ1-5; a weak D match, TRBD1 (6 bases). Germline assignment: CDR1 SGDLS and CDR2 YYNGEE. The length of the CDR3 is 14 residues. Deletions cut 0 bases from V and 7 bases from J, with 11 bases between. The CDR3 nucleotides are TGTGCCAGCAGCGTAGCGGGGGCTGGGCAGCCCCAGCATTTT. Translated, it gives CASSVAGAGQPQHF.

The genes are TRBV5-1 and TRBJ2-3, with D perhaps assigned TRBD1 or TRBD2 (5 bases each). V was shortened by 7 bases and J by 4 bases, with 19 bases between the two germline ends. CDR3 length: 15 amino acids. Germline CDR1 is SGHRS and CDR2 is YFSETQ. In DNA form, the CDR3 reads TGCGCCAGCCGCTCCCGAGGGGATGTCTCAGATACGCAGTATTTT. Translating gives CASRSRGDVSDTQYF.

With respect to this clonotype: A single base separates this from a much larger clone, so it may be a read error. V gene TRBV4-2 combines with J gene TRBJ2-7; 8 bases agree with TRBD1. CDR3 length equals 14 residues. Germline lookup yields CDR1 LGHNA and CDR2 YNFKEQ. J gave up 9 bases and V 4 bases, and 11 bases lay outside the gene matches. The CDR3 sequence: CASSLGRGLNGQYF. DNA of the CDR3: TGTGCCAGCAGCCTTGGCAGGGGGCTGAACGGGCAGTACTTC.

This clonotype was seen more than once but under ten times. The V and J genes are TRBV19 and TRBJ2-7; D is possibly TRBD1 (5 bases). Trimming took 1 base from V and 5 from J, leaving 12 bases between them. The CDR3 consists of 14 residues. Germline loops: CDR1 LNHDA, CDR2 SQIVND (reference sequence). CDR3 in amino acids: CASSIGGGRDEQYF. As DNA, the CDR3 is TGTGCCAGTAGTATAGGGGGCGGAAGGGACGAGCAGTACTTC. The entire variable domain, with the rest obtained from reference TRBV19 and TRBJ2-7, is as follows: DGGITQSPKYLFRKEGQNVTLSCEQNLNHDAMYWYRQDPGQGLRLIYYSQIVNDFQKGDIAEGYSVSREKKESFPLTVTSAQKNPTAFYLCASSIGGGRDEQYFGPGTRLTVT.

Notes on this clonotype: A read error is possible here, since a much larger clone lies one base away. The CDR3 spells CSARDPRGTDLRYTGTQYF. CDR3 in DNA: TGCAGTGCTAGAGACCCAAGGGGGACCGACCTTAGGTACACAGGTACGCAGTATTTT. The chain is built from TRBV20-1 and TRBJ2-3; weak D call: TRBD1 (6 bases). The length of the CDR3 is 19 residues. Germline V gene lookup returns CDR1 DFQATT and CDR2 SNEGSKA (reference sequence).

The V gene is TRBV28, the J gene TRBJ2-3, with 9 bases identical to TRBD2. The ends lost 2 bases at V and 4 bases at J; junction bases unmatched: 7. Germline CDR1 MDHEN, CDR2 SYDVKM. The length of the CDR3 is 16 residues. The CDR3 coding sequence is TGTGCCAGCAGTTTAGCCGGGACTAGCAGGCCAGATACGCAGTATTTT. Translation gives CASSLAGTSRPDTQYF.